A single T cell receptor (beta chain) is shown here with its context. These data come from a study of circulating tumor DNA in untreated peripheral T-cell lymphoma. CDR3 size: 13 residues. Germline V lookup: CDR1 KGHSH, CDR2 LQKENI. The germline V and J ends were trimmed by 6 bases and 3 bases, with 12 bases remaining between them. Tumor tissue was collected at baseline, before treatment began. TCRdb's table, derived via immunoSEQ multiplex PCR, lists solely in-frame clones and lacks some. This sample yields fewer than 7,500 clones, of which about 75% are seen a single time; more than 15% belongs to the top ten.

The sequencing sample was made of tumor tissue. The chain uses TRBV18 and TRBJ2-7, with D possibly being TRBD1 (5 bases). The source of this sequence is a human donor with peripheral T-cell lymphoma. CDR3 coding DNA: TGTGCCAGCTCTCCGACAGTAAACTACGAGCAGTACTTC. This gives the protein CASSPTVNYEQYF.